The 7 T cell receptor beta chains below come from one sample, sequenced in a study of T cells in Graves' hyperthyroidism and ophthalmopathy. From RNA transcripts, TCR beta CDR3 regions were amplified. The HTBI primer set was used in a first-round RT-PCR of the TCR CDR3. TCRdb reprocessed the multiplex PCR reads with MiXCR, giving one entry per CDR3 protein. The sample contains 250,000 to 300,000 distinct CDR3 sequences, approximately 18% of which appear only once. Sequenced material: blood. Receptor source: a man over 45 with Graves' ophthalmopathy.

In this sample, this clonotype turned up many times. In DNA, the CDR3 is TGCGCCAGCAGCGCCGATGGCGGGCAGCCCCAGCATTTT. Translating it yields CASSADGGQPQHF. V is TRBV5-1 and J is TRBJ1-5; D is ambiguous. Trimming cost V 4 bases and J 7 bases, with 12 bases left between them. Per the germline V gene, CDR1 is SGHRS and CDR2 is YFSETQ. The CDR3 spans 13 residues.

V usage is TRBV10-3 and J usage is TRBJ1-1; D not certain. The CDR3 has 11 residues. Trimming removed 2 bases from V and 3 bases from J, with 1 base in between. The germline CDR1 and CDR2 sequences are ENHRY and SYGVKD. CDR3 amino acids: CAISEDTEAFF. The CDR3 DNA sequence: TGTGCCATCAGTGAGGACACTGAAGCTTTCTTT.

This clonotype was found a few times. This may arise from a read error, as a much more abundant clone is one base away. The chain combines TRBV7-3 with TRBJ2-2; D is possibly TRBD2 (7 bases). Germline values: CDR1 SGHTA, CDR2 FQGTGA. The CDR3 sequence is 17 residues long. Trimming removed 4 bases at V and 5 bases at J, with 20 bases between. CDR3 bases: TGTGCCAGCAGCTCCACGGACATCAGGGGAGGGACCGGGGAGCTGTTTTTT. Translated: CASSSTDIRGGTGELFF.

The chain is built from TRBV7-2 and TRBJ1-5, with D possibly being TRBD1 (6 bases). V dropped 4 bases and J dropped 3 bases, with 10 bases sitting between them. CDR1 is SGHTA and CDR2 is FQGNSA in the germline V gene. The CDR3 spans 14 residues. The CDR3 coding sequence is TGTGCCAGCAGCTCCGGGACAATCAATCAGCCCCAGCATTTT. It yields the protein CASSSGTINQPQHF.

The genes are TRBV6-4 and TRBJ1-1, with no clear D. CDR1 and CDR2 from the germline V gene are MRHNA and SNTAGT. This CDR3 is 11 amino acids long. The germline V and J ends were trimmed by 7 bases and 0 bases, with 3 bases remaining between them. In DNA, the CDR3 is TGTGCCAGCATACTGAACACTGAAGCTTTCTTT. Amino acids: CASILNTEAFF.

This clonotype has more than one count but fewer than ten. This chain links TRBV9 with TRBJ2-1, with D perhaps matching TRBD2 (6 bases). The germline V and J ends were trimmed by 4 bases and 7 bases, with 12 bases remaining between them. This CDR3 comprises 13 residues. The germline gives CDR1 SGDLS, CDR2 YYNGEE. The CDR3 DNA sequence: TGTGCCAGCAGCCCCCGGGACTTAAATGAGCAGTTCTTC. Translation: CASSPRDLNEQFF.

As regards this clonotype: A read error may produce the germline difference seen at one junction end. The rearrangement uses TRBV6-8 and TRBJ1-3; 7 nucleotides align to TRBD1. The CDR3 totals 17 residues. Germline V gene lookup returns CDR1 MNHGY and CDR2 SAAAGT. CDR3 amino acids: CASRADTGEFSGNTIYF. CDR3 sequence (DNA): TGCGCCAGCAGGGCGGACACAGGGGAATTTTCTGGAAACACCATATATTTT.